This passage covers 2 T cell receptor beta chains from one sample sequenced in a study of molecular identifiers for immune sequencing clone quantification (dated by TCRdb to the late 2010s). The receptor library was made with PCR. Data came from a NextSeq 500. Using fastp at Q25 and MiXCR, TCRdb reprocessed the public reads and kept productive beta chains. Entries are consolidated by CDR3 protein sequence, retaining the most common genes and DNA. For this sample the table gives around 470,000 distinct CDR3 sequences, of which 25% were detected only once. The ten largest make up about 0.75% of the sample. The sample taken for sequencing was naive CD8+ T cells from blood, with Jurkat cell RNA spiked in. The intended sense of this specimen's cell subset or site label: FACS-sorted CD8+CD4-CCR7+CD45RA+ naive T cells. The receptors derive from a human donor in good health. Some libraries in this study had Jurkat cell RNA spiked in.

In this sample, this clonotype turned up once. This may come from a read error, since a much larger clone is one base off. This chain's CDR3 is CASSDSRRDRYTEAFF. The DNA of the CDR3 is TGTGCCAGCAGTGATAGCCGCCGGGACAGGTACACTGAAGCTTTCTTT. The rearrangement joins TRBV13 to TRBJ1-1; 8 bases map to TRBD1. Germline loops: CDR1 PRHDT, CDR2 FYEKMQ (reference sequence). With V trimmed by 6 bases and J by 3 bases, 12 bases remained unmatched. The length of the CDR3 is 16 residues.

This chain joins TRBV7-9 and TRBJ2-7; D might be TRBD1 (6 bases). The V end was cut by 5 bases, the J end by 3 bases, with 11 bases between. The CDR3 length is 13 residues. The germline CDR1 and CDR2 sequences are SEHNR and FQNEAQ (reference sequence). The CDR3 region is CASSQDSYYEQYF. CDR3 DNA: TGTGCCAGCAGCCAGGACAGTTACTACGAGCAGTACTTC. The whole variable domain, remainder taken from reference TRBV7-9 and TRBJ2-7, is DTGVSQNPRHKITKRGQNVTFRCDPISEHNRLYWYRQTLGQGPEFLTYFQNEAQLEKSRLLSDRFSAERPKGSFSTLEIQRTEQGDSAMYLCASSQDSYYEQYFGPGTRLTVT.